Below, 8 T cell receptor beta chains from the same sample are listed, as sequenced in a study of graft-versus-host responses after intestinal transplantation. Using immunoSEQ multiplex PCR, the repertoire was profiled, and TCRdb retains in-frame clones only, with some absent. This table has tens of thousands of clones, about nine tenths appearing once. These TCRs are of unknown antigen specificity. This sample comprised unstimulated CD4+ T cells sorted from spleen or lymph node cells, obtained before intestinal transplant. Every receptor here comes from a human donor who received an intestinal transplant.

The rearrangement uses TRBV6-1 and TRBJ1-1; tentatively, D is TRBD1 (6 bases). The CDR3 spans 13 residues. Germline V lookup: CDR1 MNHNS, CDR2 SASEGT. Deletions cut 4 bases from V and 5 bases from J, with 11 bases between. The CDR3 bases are TGTGCCAGCAGTGTTGGCAGGGGTACTGAAGCTTTCTTT. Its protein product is CASSVGRGTEAFF.

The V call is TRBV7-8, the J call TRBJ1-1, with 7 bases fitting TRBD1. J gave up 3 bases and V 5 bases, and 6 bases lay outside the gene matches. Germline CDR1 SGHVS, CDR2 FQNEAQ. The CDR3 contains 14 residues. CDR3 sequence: CASSNRGRDTEAFF. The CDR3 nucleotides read TGTGCCAGCAGCAATAGGGGGCGCGACACTGAAGCTTTCTTT.

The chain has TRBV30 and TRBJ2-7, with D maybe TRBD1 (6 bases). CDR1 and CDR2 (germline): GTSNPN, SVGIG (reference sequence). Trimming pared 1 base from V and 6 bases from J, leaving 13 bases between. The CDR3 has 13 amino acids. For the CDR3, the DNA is TGTGCCTGGAGTGCCGACACAGGGCTCGAGCAGTACTTC. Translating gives CAWSADTGLEQYF.

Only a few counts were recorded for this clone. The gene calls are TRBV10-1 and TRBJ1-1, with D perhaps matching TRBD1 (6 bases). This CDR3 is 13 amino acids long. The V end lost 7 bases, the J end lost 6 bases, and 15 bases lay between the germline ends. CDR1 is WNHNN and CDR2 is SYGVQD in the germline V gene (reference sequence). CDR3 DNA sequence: TGCGCCAGCAATGGGGGCAGGGAACCTGAAGCTTTCTTT. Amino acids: CASNGGREPEAFF.

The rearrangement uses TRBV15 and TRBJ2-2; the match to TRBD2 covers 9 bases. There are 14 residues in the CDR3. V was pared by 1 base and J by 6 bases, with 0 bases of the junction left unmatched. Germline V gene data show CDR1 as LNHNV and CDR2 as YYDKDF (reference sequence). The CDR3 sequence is CATSRGGGAGELFF. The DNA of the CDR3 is TGTGCCACCAGCAGAGGCGGGGGGGCCGGGGAGCTGTTTTTT. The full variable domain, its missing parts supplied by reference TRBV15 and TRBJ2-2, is DAMVIQNPRYQVTQFGKPVTLSCSQTLNHNVMYWYQQKSSQAPKLLFHYYDKDFNNEADTPDNFQSRRPNTSFCFLDIRSPGLGDTAMYLCATSRGGGAGELFFGEGSRLTVL.

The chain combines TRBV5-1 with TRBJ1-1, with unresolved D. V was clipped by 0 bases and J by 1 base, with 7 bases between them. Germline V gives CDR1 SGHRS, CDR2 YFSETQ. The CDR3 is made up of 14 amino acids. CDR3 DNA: TGCGCCAGCAGCTTGGACTATCCGAACACTGAAGCTTTCTTT. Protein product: CASSLDYPNTEAFF.

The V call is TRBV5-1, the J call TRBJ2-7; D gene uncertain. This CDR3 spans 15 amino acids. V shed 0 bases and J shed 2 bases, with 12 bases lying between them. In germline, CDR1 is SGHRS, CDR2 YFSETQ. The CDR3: CASSLGSAAPYEQYF. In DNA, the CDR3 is TGCGCCAGCAGCTTGGGTAGTGCGGCTCCCTACGAGCAGTACTTC. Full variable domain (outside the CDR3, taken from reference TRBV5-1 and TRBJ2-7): KAGVTQTPRYLIKTRGQQVTLSCSPISGHRSVSWYQQTPGQGLQFLFEYFSETQRNKGNFPGRFSGRQFSNSRSEMNVSTLELGDSALYLCASSLGSAAPYEQYFGPGTRLTVT.

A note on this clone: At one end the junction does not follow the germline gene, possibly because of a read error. CDR3 loop: CASNSRGNAEAFF. The CDR3 nucleotides read TGTGCCAGCAACTCCAGGGGGAACGCTGAAGCTTTCTTT. The chain uses TRBV5-6 and TRBJ1-1; 7 bases fit TRBD1. The CDR3 extends over 13 amino acids. Germline values: CDR1 SGHDT, CDR2 YYEEEE.